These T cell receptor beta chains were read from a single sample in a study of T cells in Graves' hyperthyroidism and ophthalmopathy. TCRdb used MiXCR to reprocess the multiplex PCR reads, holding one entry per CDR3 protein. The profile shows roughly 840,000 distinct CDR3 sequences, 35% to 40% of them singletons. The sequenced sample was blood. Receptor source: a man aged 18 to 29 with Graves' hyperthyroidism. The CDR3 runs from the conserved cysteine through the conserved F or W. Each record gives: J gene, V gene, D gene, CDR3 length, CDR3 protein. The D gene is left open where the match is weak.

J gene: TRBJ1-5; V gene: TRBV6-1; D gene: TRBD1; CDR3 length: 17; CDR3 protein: CASSEALRTGGYQPQHF
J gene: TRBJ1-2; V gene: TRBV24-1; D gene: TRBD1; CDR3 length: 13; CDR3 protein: CATSGQGNYGYTF
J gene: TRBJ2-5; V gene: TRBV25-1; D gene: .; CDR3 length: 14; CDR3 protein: CASSGTGVAETQYF
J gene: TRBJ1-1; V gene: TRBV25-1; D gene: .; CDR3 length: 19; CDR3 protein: CASSELEDSQGAVNTEAFF
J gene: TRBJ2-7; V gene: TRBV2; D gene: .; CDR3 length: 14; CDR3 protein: CASSFRLAFYEQYF
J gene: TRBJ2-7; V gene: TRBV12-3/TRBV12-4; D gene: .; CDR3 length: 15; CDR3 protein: CASTLDFRGGHEQYF
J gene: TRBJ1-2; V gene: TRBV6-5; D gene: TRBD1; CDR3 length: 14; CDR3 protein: CASSWGTGDYGYTF
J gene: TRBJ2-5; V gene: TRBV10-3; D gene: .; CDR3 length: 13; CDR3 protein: CAISGRVEETQYF
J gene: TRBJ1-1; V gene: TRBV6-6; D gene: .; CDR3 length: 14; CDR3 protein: CASTLAVMNTEASF
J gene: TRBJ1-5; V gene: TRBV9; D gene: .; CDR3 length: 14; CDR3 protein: CASSVEGMGQPQHF
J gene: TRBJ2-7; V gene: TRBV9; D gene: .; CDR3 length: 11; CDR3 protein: CASSAGYEQYF
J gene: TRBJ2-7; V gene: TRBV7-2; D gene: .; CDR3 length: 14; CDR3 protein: CASSPGWNRYEQYF
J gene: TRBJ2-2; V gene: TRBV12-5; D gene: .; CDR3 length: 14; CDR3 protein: CASRWEANTGELFF
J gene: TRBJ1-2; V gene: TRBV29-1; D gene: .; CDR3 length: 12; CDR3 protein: CSVLQGMGGYTF
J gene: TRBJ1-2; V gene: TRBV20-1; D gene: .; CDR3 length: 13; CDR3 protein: CSGPSGDPYGYTF
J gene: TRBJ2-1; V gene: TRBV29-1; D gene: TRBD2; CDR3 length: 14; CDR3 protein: CSVDLGLAGVEQFF
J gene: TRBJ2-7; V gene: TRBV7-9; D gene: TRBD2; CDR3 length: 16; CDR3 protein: CASSSISGTSPLEQYF
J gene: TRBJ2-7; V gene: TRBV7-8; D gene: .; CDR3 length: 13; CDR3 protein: CASSFGQPQEQYF
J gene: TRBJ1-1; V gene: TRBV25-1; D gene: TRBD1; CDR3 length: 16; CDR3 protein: CASSQGRTGGNTEAFF